What follows is one TCR beta chain and its context. Its specificity is not known. TCRdb used MiXCR to reprocess the reads, holding one entry per CDR3 protein. The table includes nearly 450,000 distinct CDR3 sequences, approximately 31% detected once. This specimen belongs to a study of T cell repertoires in cytomegalovirus infection. Overall study: It was the public TCR beta signatures that indicated both CMV infection and matching HLA type.

Trimming removed 1 base from V and 7 bases from J, with 10 bases in between. The length of the CDR3 is 13 residues. Germline CDR1 reads LGHDT; CDR2 reads YNNKEL (reference sequence). Study results and limitations: HLA-C-restricted CMV clonotypes gave the most frequent clonotype in two of eight donors. Cumulative public TCR beta family frequency identified carriers of CMV plus the relevant HLA.

V and J are TRBV3-1 and TRBJ1-2; D not resolved. Input material: PBMCs. The origin of this receptor is a human donor in good health (CMV status not recorded). Some clones in this sample may be carry-over from other donors' samples. The DNA of the CDR3 is TGTGCCAGCAGCCAAGGGCCAGATCGTGGCTACACCTTC. Amino acid sequence: CASSQGPDRGYTF.